This entry features one T cell receptor beta chain sequence. Its antigen is currently unknown. Germline V gene lookup returns CDR1 SGDLS and CDR2 YYNGEE. The CDR3 length is 13 residues. Losses at the gene ends were 4 bases for V and 6 bases for J; bases not matched to a gene: 5. The data were obtained in a study of Ad26.COV2.S vaccination and SARS-CoV-2 variants. For the study at large: Among those in the COV1001 Ad26.COV2.S trial arm was the donor. Ad26.COV2.S was injected intramuscularly once or twice, 56 days apart. Study-wide points: Participants in the vaccine arm had higher spike-specific TCR breadth; placebo recipients had lower. With respect to non-spike TCR breadth, vaccine and placebo recipients were similar.

Treatment of the sample: some 20 received Ad26.COV2.S at low or high dose, single or two shots; roughly five received placebo; per-sample allocation not given. Repertoires come from day 63 after the first vaccine or placebo injection. TCRdb keeps only in-frame clones here, not all; method: immunoSEQ multiplex PCR. Altogether about 680,000 clones are present, about 90% being singletons, with the ten largest covering nearly 1.5%. The chain carries TRBV9 and TRBJ2-7; the match to TRBD1 covers 9 bases. The clonotype originates from a person between 18 and 60 years old who received the Ad26.COV2.S COVID-19 vaccine or a placebo. The starting material was peripheral blood, obtained in a trial of Ad26.COV2.S vaccine versus placebo. CDR3 amino acids: CASSLRTGAEQYF. CDR3 nucleotide sequence: TGTGCCAGCAGCCTACGGACAGGGGCCGAGCAGTACTTC.